Included here is one T cell receptor beta chain sequence, with context. Enrolment of Seattle patients took place during active infection, and they were followed longitudinally. In the study's own analysis: Amplification with reference gene primers provided the estimates of nucleated cell counts. The table came from immunoSEQ multiplex PCR; TCRdb's copy has only in-frame clones and leaves some out. Clone size and V and J calls were adopted from that table, with D and trimming inferred from the DNA. This table holds about 260,000 clones, about 90% found once. The sample is drawn from a study of blood T cell repertoires in COVID-19. Study details: Samples taken during acute and convalescent COVID-19 were collected in the United States, Italy and Spain.

Sample: peripheral blood. The clonotype comes from a woman in her 70s with COVID-19, enrolled during active disease.

CDR3 in amino acids: CASSGGTGTAEAFF. The CDR3 DNA reads TGCGCCAGCAGCGGCGGGACAGGGACCGCTGAAGCTTTCTTT. This chain uses TRBV5-1 with TRBJ1-1, with 9 bases matching TRBD1. From germline, CDR1 is SGHRS and CDR2 YFSETQ. This CDR3 region has 14 residues. J lost 6 bases, V lost 4 bases, and 7 bases had no gene match. The variable domain in full, completed from reference TRBV5-1 and TRBJ1-1, reads KAGVTQTPRYLIKTRGQQVTLSCSPISGHRSVSWYQQTPGQGLQFLFEYFSETQRNKGNFPGRFSGRQFSNSRSEMNVSTLELGDSALYLCASSGGTGTAEAFFGQGTRLTVV.